This T cell receptor beta chain was recovered during a study of blood T cell repertoires in COVID-19. In the source study's methods: Amplification with reference gene primers provided the estimates of nucleated cell counts. Generated by immunoSEQ multiplex PCR, the TCRdb table keeps only in-frame clones and is missing some. That table gives V, J and clone size, and the DNA gave D and trimming. The sample carries over 250,000 clones, around 92% recorded once. Participants spanned ages roughly 18 to 90 years and resided in about 25 US areas. Categorization into cohorts depended on clinical history that participants reported. The study counted Cohort 3 donors as recovered given two negative PCRs, clearance, or symptom resolution. This CDR3 comprises 13 residues. With 7 bases removed from V and 3 bases from J, the gap between germline ends came to 15 bases. The V gene's germline CDR1 is SQVTM and CDR2 ANQGSEA.

The TCR sequence derives from a woman aged 55-69 years who had recovered from COVID-19. The chain employs TRBV29-1 and TRBJ1-2, with D perhaps TRBD1 (5 bases). The sample was PBMCs or T cells enriched from blood (not recorded which). CDR3: CSATTGGDYGYTF. The DNA for the CDR3 is TGCAGCGCCACCACCGGGGGGGACTATGGCTACACCTTC.